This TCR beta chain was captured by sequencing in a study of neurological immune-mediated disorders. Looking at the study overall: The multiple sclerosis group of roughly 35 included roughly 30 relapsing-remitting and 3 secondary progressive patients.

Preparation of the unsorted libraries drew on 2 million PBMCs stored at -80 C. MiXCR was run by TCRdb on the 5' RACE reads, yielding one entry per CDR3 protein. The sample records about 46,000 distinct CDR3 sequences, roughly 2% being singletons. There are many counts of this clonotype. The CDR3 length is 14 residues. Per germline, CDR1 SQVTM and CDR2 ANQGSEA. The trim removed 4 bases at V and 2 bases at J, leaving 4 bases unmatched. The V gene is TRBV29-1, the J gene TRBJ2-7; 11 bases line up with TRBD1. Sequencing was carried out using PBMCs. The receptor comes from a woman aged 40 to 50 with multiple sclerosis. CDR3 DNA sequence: TGCAGCGTTGGGACAGGGGGCCGGCCCTACGAGCAGTACTTC. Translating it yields CSVGTGGRPYEQYF.